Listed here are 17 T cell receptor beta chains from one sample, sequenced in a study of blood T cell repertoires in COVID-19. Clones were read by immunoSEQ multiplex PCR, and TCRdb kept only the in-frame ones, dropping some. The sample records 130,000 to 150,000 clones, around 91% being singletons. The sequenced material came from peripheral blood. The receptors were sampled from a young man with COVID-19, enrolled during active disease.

CDR3 coding DNA: TGCGCCAGCAGCCGCCTGACATGGCACCGAGTACCTAAATATAATTCACCCCTCCACTTT. Translation: CASSRLTWHRVPKYNSPLHF. The chain couples TRBV4-3 to TRBJ1-6; D is undetermined. The length of the CDR3 is 20 residues. V was cut by 4 bases and J by 4 bases, with 26 bases left in between. CDR1 is LGHNA, CDR2 YSLEER, per germline.

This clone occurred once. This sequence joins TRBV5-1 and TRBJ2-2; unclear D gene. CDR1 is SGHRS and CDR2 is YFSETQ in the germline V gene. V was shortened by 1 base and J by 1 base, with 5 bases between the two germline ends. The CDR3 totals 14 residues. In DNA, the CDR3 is TGCGCCAGCAGCTTGTTCCAGAACACCGGGGAGCTGTTTTTT. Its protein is CASSLFQNTGELFF.

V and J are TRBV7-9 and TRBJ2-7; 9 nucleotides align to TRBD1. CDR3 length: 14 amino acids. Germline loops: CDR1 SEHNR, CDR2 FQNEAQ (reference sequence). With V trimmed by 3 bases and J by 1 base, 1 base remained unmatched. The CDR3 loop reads CASSFGTGSYEQYF. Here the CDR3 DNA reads TGTGCCAGCAGCTTCGGGACAGGGTCCTACGAGCAGTACTTC. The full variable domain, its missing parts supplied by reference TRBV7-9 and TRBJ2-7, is DTGVSQNPRHKITKRGQNVTFRCDPISEHNRLYWYRQTLGQGPEFLTYFQNEAQLEKSRLLSDRFSAERPKGSFSTLEIQRTEQGDSAMYLCASSFGTGSYEQYFGPGTRLTVT.

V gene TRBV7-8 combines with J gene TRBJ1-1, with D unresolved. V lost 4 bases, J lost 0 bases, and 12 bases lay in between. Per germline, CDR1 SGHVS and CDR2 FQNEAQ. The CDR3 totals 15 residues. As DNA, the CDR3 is TGTGCCAGCAGCTCTTTGGGAGGAATGAACACTGAAGCTTTCTTT. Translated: CASSSLGGMNTEAFF.

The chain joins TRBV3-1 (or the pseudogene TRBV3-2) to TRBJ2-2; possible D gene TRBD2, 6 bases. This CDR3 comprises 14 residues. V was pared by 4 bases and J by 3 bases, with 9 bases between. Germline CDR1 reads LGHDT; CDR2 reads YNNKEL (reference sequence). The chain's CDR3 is CASSRLGDTGELFF. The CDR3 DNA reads TGTGCCAGCAGCCGACTAGGAGACACCGGGGAGCTGTTTTTT.

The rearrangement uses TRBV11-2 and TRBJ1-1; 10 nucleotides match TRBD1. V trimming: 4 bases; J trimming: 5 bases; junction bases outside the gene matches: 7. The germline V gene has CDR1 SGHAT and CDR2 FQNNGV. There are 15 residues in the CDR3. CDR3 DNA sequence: TGTGCCAGCAGCTCATGGACAGGGGGTAGGACTGAAGCTTTCTTT. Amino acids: CASSSWTGGRTEAFF.

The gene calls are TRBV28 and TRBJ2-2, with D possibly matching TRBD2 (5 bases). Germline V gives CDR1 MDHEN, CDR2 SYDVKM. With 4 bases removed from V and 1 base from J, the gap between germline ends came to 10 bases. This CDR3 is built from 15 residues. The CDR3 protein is CASSWPGWNTGELFF. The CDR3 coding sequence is TGTGCCAGCAGTTGGCCGGGATGGAACACCGGGGAGCTGTTTTTT.

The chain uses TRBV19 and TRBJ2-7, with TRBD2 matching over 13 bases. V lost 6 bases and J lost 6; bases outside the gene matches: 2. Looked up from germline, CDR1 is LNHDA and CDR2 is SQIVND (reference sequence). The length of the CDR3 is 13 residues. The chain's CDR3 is CASSRLAGGEQYF. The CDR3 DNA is TGTGCCAGTAGCAGACTAGCGGGGGGCGAGCAGTACTTC.

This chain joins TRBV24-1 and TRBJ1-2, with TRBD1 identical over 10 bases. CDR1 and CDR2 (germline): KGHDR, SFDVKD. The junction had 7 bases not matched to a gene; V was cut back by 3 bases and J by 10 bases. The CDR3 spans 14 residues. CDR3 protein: CATSDPRDRGHYTF. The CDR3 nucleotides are TGTGCCACCAGTGATCCCCGGGACAGGGGTCACTACACCTTC.

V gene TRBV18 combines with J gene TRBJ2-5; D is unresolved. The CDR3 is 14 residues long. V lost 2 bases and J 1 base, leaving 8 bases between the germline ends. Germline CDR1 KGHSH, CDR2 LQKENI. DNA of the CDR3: TGTGCCAGCTCACCATTGAGGTCCCAAGAGACCCAGTACTTC. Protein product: CASSPLRSQETQYF.

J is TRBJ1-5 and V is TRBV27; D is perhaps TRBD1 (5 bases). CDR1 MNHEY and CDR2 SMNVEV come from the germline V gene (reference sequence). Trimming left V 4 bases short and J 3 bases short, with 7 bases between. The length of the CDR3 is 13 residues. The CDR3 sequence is CASSSTANQPQHF. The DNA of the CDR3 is TGTGCCAGCAGTTCGACAGCCAATCAGCCCCAGCATTTT.

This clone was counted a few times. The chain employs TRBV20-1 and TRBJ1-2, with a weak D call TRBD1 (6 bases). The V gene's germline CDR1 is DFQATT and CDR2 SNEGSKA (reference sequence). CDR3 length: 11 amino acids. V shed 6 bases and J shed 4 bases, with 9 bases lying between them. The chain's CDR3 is CSAQQGYGYTF. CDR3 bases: TGCAGTGCCCAACAGGGCTATGGCTACACCTTC.

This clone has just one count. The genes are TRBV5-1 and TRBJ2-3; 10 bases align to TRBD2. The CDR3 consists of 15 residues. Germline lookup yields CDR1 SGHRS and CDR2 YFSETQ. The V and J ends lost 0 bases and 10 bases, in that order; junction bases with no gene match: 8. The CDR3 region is CASSLEISGRSAQYF. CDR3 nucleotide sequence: TGCGCCAGCAGCTTGGAGATTAGCGGGAGGTCTGCGCAGTATTTT.

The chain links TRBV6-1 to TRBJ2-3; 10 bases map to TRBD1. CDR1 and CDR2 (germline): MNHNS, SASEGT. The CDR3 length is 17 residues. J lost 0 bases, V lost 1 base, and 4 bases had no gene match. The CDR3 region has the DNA TGTGCCAGCAGTGAAGTGGGACAGGGGCCAAGCACAGATACGCAGTATTTT. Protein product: CASSEVGQGPSTDTQYF.

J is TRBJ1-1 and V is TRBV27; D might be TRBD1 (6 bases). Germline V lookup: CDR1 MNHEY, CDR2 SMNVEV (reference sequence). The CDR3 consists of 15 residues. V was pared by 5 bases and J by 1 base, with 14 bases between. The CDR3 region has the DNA TGTGCCAGCAGTCCCCGAGACAGGAGGAACACTGAAGCTTTCTTT. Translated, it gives CASSPRDRRNTEAFF.

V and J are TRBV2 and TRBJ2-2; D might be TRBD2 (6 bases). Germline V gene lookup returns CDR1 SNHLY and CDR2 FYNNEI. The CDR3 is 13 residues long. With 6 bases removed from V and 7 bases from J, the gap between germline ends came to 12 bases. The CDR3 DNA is TGTGCCAGCAGGGAGGGCTCGGGCGGGGAGCTGTTTTTT. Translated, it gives CASREGSGGELFF.

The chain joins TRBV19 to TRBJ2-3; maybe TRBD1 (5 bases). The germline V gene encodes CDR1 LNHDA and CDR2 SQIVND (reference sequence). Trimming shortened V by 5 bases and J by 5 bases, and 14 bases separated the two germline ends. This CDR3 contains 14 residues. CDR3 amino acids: CASSAFRVQDTQYF. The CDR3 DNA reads TGTGCCAGTAGTGCGTTCAGGGTTCAAGATACGCAGTATTTT.